This TCR beta chain is drawn from a study of T cell responses to AZD1222 COVID-19 vaccine. The V segment lost 6 bases and the J segment 0 bases; nucleotides outside the gene matches: 3. The CDR3 consists of 13 residues. Germline V gene lookup returns CDR1 SQVTM and CDR2 ANQGSEA. The data were produced by immunoSEQ multiplex PCR, yet TCRdb's version contains in-frame clones alone and is incomplete. This table holds about 99,000 clones, just over 90% found once. The chain has TRBV29-1 and TRBJ1-1, with 8 bases identical to TRBD1. The sequencing here drew on peripheral blood, taken 28 days after the second AZD1222 dose. This TCR was sampled from an adult who received the AZD1222 COVID-19 vaccine. CDR3 sequence reads: CSVQGALNTEAFF. The DNA for the CDR3 is TGCAGCGTCCAGGGGGCCCTGAACACTGAAGCTTTCTTT.